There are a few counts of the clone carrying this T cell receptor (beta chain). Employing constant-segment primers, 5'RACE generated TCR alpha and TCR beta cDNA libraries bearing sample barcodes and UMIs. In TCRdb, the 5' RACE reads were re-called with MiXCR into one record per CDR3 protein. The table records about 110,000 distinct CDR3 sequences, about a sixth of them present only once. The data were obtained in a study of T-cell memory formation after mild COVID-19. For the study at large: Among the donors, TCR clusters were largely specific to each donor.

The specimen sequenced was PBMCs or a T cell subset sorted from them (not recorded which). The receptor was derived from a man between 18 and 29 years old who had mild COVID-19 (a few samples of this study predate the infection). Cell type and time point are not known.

The chain's CDR3 is CASSLSQGNTIYF. The CDR3 nucleotides read TGTGCCAGCAGCTTATCCCAGGGAAACACCATATATTTT. This rearrangement joins TRBV7-2 to TRBJ1-3; the D is unclear. The CDR3 runs to 13 residues. Trimming stripped 2 bases from V and 4 bases from J, with 6 bases between. Looked up from germline, CDR1 is SGHTA and CDR2 is FQGNSA.